This T cell receptor (beta chain) was sequenced in a study of blood T cell repertoires in COVID-19. V was clipped by 0 bases and J by 5 bases, with 9 bases between them. The CDR3 spans 14 residues. Germline V gene sequence: CDR1 SGHKS, CDR2 YYEKEE (reference sequence). Generated by immunoSEQ multiplex PCR, the TCRdb table keeps only in-frame clones and is missing some. This table has around 270,000 clones, 80% to 90% appearing once. Up to 2 weeks before entering the study, exposed participants had met a COVID-19 case. The receptor was isolated from a middle-aged woman who had been exposed to COVID-19. This rearrangement joins TRBV5-5 to TRBJ1-5; no definite D call. Material: PBMCs or T cells enriched from blood (not recorded which). In DNA form, the CDR3 reads TGTGCCAGCAGCTTGGGACATGACGATCAGCCCCAGCATTTT. Amino acid sequence: CASSLGHDDQPQHF.